These 24 T cell receptor beta chains were sequenced from one sample in a study of shared clonotypes between healthy human individuals. The protocol was immunoSEQ multiplex PCR, while the TCRdb copy is restricted to in-frame clones and leaves out a portion. The table includes roughly 330,000 clones, roughly 70% detected once. The source material was memory CD4+ T cells sorted from blood. The subset: CD45RA-negative fraction. The source of these receptors is a man aged 25-40 years in good health.

The CDR3 DNA reads as TGTGCCAGCAGCTTAGGGACAGGGGAGTCCTACGAGCAGTACTTC. Protein sequence: CASSLGTGESYEQYF. The chain is built from TRBV7-6 and TRBJ2-7; 9 bases are a match to TRBD1. After removal of 1 base from V and 1 base from J, the junction contained 2 bases not matched to a gene. The CDR3 consists of 15 residues. Germline CDR1 and CDR2: SGHVS and FNYEAQ.

The V call is TRBV9, the J call TRBJ2-1; the D gene is possibly TRBD1 (5 bases). This CDR3 region has 15 residues. With 1 base removed from V and 7 bases from J, the gap between germline ends came to 15 bases. Looked up from germline, CDR1 is SGDLS and CDR2 is YYNGEE. In DNA, the CDR3 is TGTGCCAGCAGCGTAAGGGGTCTAGAAGCAAATGAGCAGTTCTTC. Its protein is CASSVRGLEANEQFF. The variable domain in full, completed from reference TRBV9 and TRBJ2-1, reads DSGVTQTPKHLITATGQRVTLRCSPRSGDLSVYWYQQSLDQGLQFLIQYYNGEERAKGNILERFSAQQFPDLHSELNLSSLELGDSALYFCASSVRGLEANEQFFGPGTRLTVL.

This clone was detected only a few times. This chain links TRBV6-1 with TRBJ1-2; a possible D gene is TRBD1 (5 bases). From germline, CDR1 is MNHNS and CDR2 SASEGT. The CDR3 runs 15 residues. V was cut by 3 bases and J by 8 bases, with 19 bases left in between. CDR3 sequence reads: CASSDPTAVKGGYTF. The CDR3 DNA is TGTGCCAGCAGTGACCCGACAGCCGTGAAGGGGGGCTACACCTTC.

The chain couples TRBV5-1 to TRBJ2-2, with 8 bases aligning to TRBD1. From germline, CDR1 is SGHRS and CDR2 YFSETQ. CDR3 length: 17 amino acids. V lost 7 bases and J lost 3; bases outside the gene matches: 14. CDR3 bases: TGCGCCAGCCGGTCCACGATACAGGGGGAGTACACCGGGGAGCTGTTTTTT. Translation gives CASRSTIQGEYTGELFF.

The chain is built from TRBV2 and TRBJ2-7; possible D gene TRBD2, 6 bases. V dropped 8 bases and J dropped 0 bases, with 14 bases sitting between them. Germline V lookup: CDR1 SNHLY, CDR2 FYNNEI. The CDR3 consists of 14 residues. The DNA of the CDR3 is TGTGCCAGCGCCGGGTCCGGGAGCTCCTACGAGCAGTACTTC. Translating gives CASAGSGSSYEQYF.

V and J are TRBV2 and TRBJ2-1; a weak D match, TRBD2 (5 bases). This CDR3 region has 12 residues. Germline CDR1 SNHLY, CDR2 FYNNEI. V was pared by 1 base and J by 9 bases, with 7 bases between. The CDR3: CASSEVGGEQFF. Here the CDR3 DNA reads TGTGCCAGCAGTGAAGTTGGAGGTGAGCAGTTCTTC.

The chain carries TRBV6-1 and TRBJ2-3; possibly TRBD2 for D (5 bases). V lost 6 bases and J lost 2, with 9 bases in between. The CDR3 extends over 13 amino acids. Germline V gene lookup returns CDR1 MNHNS and CDR2 SASEGT. CDR3 loop: CASREVVTDTQYF. In DNA, the CDR3 is TGTGCCAGCAGGGAGGTGGTCACAGATACGCAGTATTTT.

This CDR3 is CASSSRVLDTEAFF. CDR3 nucleotide sequence: TGTGCCAGCTCGTCAAGGGTGCTCGACACTGAAGCTTTCTTT. This rearrangement joins TRBV18 to TRBJ1-1; no reliable D call. Germline CDR1 is KGHSH and CDR2 is LQKENI. V shed 6 bases and J shed 3 bases, with 14 bases lying between them. The CDR3 has 14 amino acids.

The rearrangement joins TRBV18 to TRBJ1-4, with D hard to call. The germline CDR1 and CDR2 sequences are KGHSH and LQKENI. This CDR3 has 15 amino acids. The V and J ends lost 3 bases and 0 bases respectively, with 8 bases between them. This CDR3 reads CASSPLVATNEKLFF. In DNA, the CDR3 is TGTGCCAGCTCACCTTTGGTTGCAACTAATGAAAAACTGTTTTTT.

CDR3 DNA sequence: TGTGCCAGCAGTCCCTTTAATGAAAAACTGTTTTTT. Its translation: CASSPFNEKLFF. This sequence joins TRBV2 and TRBJ1-4; unclear D gene. This CDR3 region has 12 residues. V was clipped by 5 bases and J by 4 bases, with 5 bases between them. Germline CDR1 is SNHLY and CDR2 is FYNNEI.

J is TRBJ1-3 and V is TRBV28, with a tentative D call TRBD1 (5 bases). V was clipped by 3 bases and J by 0 bases, with 15 bases between them. The germline gives CDR1 MDHEN, CDR2 SYDVKM. This CDR3 is 17 amino acids long. Here the CDR3 reads CASSLPGRKSSGNTIYF. The CDR3 DNA reads as TGTGCCAGCAGTTTGCCAGGGAGGAAGAGCTCTGGAAACACCATATATTTT.

This clone was recorded at least ten times. The gene calls are TRBV6-1 and TRBJ1-1, with D possibly being TRBD1 (6 bases). CDR1 is MNHNS and CDR2 is SASEGT in the germline V gene. V lost 8 bases and J 5 bases, leaving 18 bases between the germline ends. The CDR3 totals 14 residues. CDR3 region: CASGWGQGRTEAFF. The CDR3 coding sequence is TGTGCCAGCGGGTGGGGGCAGGGGAGGACTGAAGCTTTCTTT.

The genes are TRBV7-3 and TRBJ2-3, with a tentative D call TRBD1 (6 bases). V lost 6 bases and J 3 bases, leaving 10 bases between the germline ends. Germline V gives CDR1 SGHTA, CDR2 FQGTGA. This CDR3 comprises 13 residues. CDR3 nucleotides: TGTGCCAGCAGTCAGGGGACAACAGATACGCAGTATTTT. Translating gives CASSQGTTDTQYF.

The gene calls are TRBV10-1 and TRBJ2-3; D is perhaps TRBD1 (6 bases). The CDR3 length is 16 residues. Trimming pared 6 bases from V and 2 bases from J, leaving 18 bases between. Germline V CDR1 and CDR2: WNHNN, SYGVQD (reference sequence). CDR3 loop: CASSIGRGFSTDTQYF. CDR3 nucleotides: TGCGCCAGCAGCATAGGCAGGGGCTTTTCCACAGATACGCAGTATTTT.

This chain joins TRBV10-3 and TRBJ2-7, with D possibly matching TRBD2 (6 bases). Germline-derived CDR1 and CDR2 are ENHRY and SYGVKD. The CDR3 extends over 15 amino acids. V lost 4 bases to trimming and J lost 1 base, with 14 bases between them. The CDR3 protein is CAISGGSGKSYEQYF. For the CDR3, the DNA is TGTGCCATCAGTGGGGGTAGCGGCAAATCCTACGAGCAGTACTTC.

In this sample, this clone turned up many times. The V and J genes are TRBV5-6 and TRBJ2-3, with no clear D. V shed 4 bases and J shed 4 bases, with 13 bases lying between them. The CDR3 runs 14 residues. Per the germline V gene, CDR1 is SGHDT and CDR2 is YYEEEE. CDR3 nucleotides: TGTGCCAGCAGCCCCACAATTTCGGCAGATACGCAGTATTTT. Translation gives CASSPTISADTQYF.

This chain links TRBV7-6 with TRBJ2-5; D is uncertain. CDR3 length: 14 amino acids. Germline values: CDR1 SGHVS, CDR2 FNYEAQ. The V gene lost 2 bases and the J gene lost 2 bases, with 9 bases spanning the gap. The CDR3 nucleotides read TGTGCCAGCAGCTTACTGGCAGATCAAGAGACCCAGTACTTC. Protein product: CASSLLADQETQYF. Looking up the rest from reference TRBV7-6 and TRBJ2-5 gives the full variable domain: GAGVSQSPRYKVTKRGQDVALRCDPISGHVSLYWYRQALGQGPEFLTYFNYEAQQDKSGLPNDRFSAERPEGSISTLTIQRTEQRDSAMYRCASSLLADQETQYFGPGTRLLVL.

V gene TRBV7-9 combines with J gene TRBJ2-3; D is unresolved. Germline CDR1 is SEHNR and CDR2 is FQNEAQ (reference sequence). Trimming shortened V by 1 base and J by 1 base, and 9 bases separated the two germline ends. This CDR3 has 15 residues. CDR3 amino acids: CASSLEGRGTDTQYF. Here the CDR3 DNA reads TGTGCCAGCAGCTTAGAAGGAAGGGGCACAGATACGCAGTATTTT.

This clone has just a few counts. The genes are TRBV5-1 and TRBJ2-3; D may be TRBD1 (6 bases). CDR3 length equals 15 residues. Germline V lookup: CDR1 SGHRS, CDR2 YFSETQ. The V and J ends lost 4 bases and 5 bases respectively, with 17 bases between them. CDR3 loop: CASSDGQSREDTQYF. In nucleotides, the CDR3 is TGCGCCAGCAGCGACGGACAGAGTCGGGAAGATACGCAGTATTTT.

There are a few counts of this clone. The genes are TRBV5-8 and TRBJ2-4; 7 bases match TRBD2. The J segment lost 13 bases and the V segment lost 0 bases, leaving 10 bases of the junction unmatched. This CDR3 has 14 residues. From germline, CDR1 is SGHTS and CDR2 YDEGEE. CDR3: CASSLGLAGHSQYF. The DNA of the CDR3 is TGTGCCAGCAGCTTGGGACTAGCCGGTCACTCGCAGTACTTC.

In the case of this clone: At the DNA level, this CDR3 is encoded by other sequences in the same sample as well. The chain uses TRBV5-6 and TRBJ2-5; D unclear. Germline CDR1 reads SGHDT; CDR2 reads YYEEEE. CDR3 length equals 11 residues. V gave up 2 bases and J gave up 7 bases, with 6 bases separating them. The CDR3, as DNA: TGTGCCAGCAGCTTTCTGGGGACCCAGTACTTC. Translation: CASSFLGTQYF.

The chain couples TRBV5-1 to TRBJ1-2; tentative D call: TRBD1 (5 bases). Germline V gene lookup returns CDR1 SGHRS and CDR2 YFSETQ. Between the trimmed V and J ends, which lost 1 base and 4 bases, there was a span of 14 bases. This CDR3 has 15 residues. This CDR3 is CASSLTPNGAYGYTF. For the CDR3, the DNA is TGCGCCAGCAGCTTGACACCGAATGGGGCCTATGGCTACACCTTC.

This chain uses TRBV10-3 with TRBJ2-7, with a possible D match to TRBD1 (5 bases). Trimming removed 3 bases at V and 3 bases at J, with 18 bases between. The V gene's germline CDR1 is ENHRY and CDR2 SYGVKD. The CDR3 is 16 amino acids. The CDR3 reads CAISDGRQGIGYEQYF. In nucleotides, the CDR3 is TGTGCCATCAGTGATGGTCGGCAGGGTATAGGCTACGAGCAGTACTTC.

The V and J genes are TRBV7-8 and TRBJ2-1, with a tentative D call TRBD1 (6 bases). The CDR3 covers 17 residues. Per the germline V gene, CDR1 is SGHVS and CDR2 is FQNEAQ. The germline V and J ends were trimmed by 1 base and 0 bases, with 13 bases remaining between them. The CDR3 coding sequence is TGTGCCAGCAGCTTAGAGGGGGACACAAGCTCCTACAATGAGCAGTTCTTC. This encodes CASSLEGDTSSYNEQFF.